This T cell receptor beta chain appears in the sequencing data of a study of shared clonotypes between healthy human individuals. Template amounts of roughly 280 ng DNA, 30,000 or so T cell genomes, were employed in unsorted PBMC replicate PCRs. The table came from immunoSEQ multiplex PCR; TCRdb's copy has only in-frame clones and leaves some out. This sample has 400,000 to 550,000 clones, with 79% found just once. Germline CDR1 LNHDA, CDR2 SQIVND (reference sequence). V dropped 6 bases and J dropped 2 bases, with 6 bases sitting between them. The CDR3 extends over 12 amino acids. The healthy adult donors were HIV-negative and reported no recent acute infections or vaccinations. Nashville, Tennessee was home to all donors, who were Caucasian adults. Tens of millions of PBMCs were counted before genomic DNA extraction.

V usage is TRBV19 and J usage is TRBJ2-3, with D perhaps TRBD1 or TRBD2 (5 bases each). This TCR was recovered from a woman in her thirties or forties in good health. Some clones in this sample may be carry-over from other donors' samples. Sequenced material: PBMCs. Here the CDR3 DNA reads TGTGCCAGTAGGGGGGTCACAGATACGCAGTATTTT. Encoded protein: CASRGVTDTQYF.